The 25 T cell receptor beta chains reported below all come from one sample, sequenced in a study of identical twins. Via MiXCR, TCRdb re-called the 5' RACE reads, giving one row per CDR3 protein. This sample has 200,000 to 250,000 distinct CDR3 sequences, with over 12% found just once. The material sequenced was memory (CD45RO+) T cells sorted from blood. The receptors originated from a woman younger than 35 in good health.

This clonotype was seen more than once but under ten times. The genes are TRBV5-1 and TRBJ2-7; D is perhaps TRBD1 or TRBD2 (6 bases each). The CDR3 sequence is 14 residues long. From germline, CDR1 is SGHRS and CDR2 YFSETQ. With 4 bases removed from V and 4 bases from J, the gap between germline ends came to 15 bases. This chain's CDR3 is CASSRGADGYEQYF. CDR3 nucleotides: TGCGCCAGCAGCAGGGGGGCCGACGGTTACGAGCAGTACTTC.

There are a few counts of this clonotype. The DNA of the CDR3 is TGTGCCAGCACCCTAGGGCGGAAGTACACAGATACGCAGTATTTT. Translation: CASTLGRKYTDTQYF. The V call is TRBV7-9, the J call TRBJ2-3, with no clear D. Germline V CDR1 and CDR2: SEHNR, FQNEAQ (reference sequence). The CDR3 loop spans 15 amino acids. The germline V and J ends were trimmed by 7 bases and 2 bases, with 16 bases remaining between them.

The chain employs TRBV7-3 and TRBJ2-5, with D perhaps being TRBD1 or TRBD2 (6 bases each). CDR1 SGHTA and CDR2 FQGTGA come from the germline V gene. The length of the CDR3 is 15 residues. V shed 5 bases and J shed 4 bases, with 17 bases lying between them. CDR3: CASSERGGMGETQYF. CDR3 bases: TGTGCCAGCAGCGAAAGAGGGGGGATGGGAGAGACCCAGTACTTC. Using reference TRBV7-3 and TRBJ2-5 for the parts outside the CDR3, the full variable domain is GAGVSQTPSNKVTEKGKYVELRCDPISGHTALYWYRQSLGQGPEFLIYFQGTGAADDSGLPNDRFFAVRPEGSVSTLKIQRTERGDSAVYLCASSERGGMGETQYFGPGTRLLVL.

This clonotype was detected ten times or more. Sequence at one end of the junction differs from germline and may be a read error. The chain is built from TRBV6-5 and TRBJ1-1; D may be TRBD1 (6 bases). The CDR3 totals 13 residues. The germline gives CDR1 MNHEY, CDR2 SVGAGI. CDR3 region: CASIYVARGQAFF. The CDR3 coding sequence is TGTGCCAGCATTTACGTTGCCAGGGGTCAAGCTTTCTTT.

The genes are TRBV2 and TRBJ2-7, with a possible D match to TRBD1 (5 bases). The CDR3 has 13 amino acids. V was cut by 11 bases and J by 3 bases, with 17 bases left in between. Germline V gene sequence: CDR1 SNHLY, CDR2 FYNNEI. The CDR3 sequence: CASQGGSLYEQYF. The CDR3 nucleotides read TGTGCCTCCCAGGGCGGCAGCCTCTACGAGCAGTACTTC.

This chain connects TRBV27 to TRBJ1-1; D perhaps matches TRBD1 (5 bases). V shed 2 bases and J shed 0 bases, with 7 bases lying between them. The CDR3 sequence is 14 residues long. Germline V gene sequence: CDR1 MNHEY, CDR2 SMNVEV (reference sequence). The CDR3 region is CASSLQGMNTEAFF. For the CDR3, the DNA is TGTGCCAGCAGTTTACAGGGCATGAACACTGAAGCTTTCTTT.

Only a few counts were recorded for this clonotype. This chain joins TRBV5-1 and TRBJ2-6; D gene uncertain. The CDR3 consists of 15 residues. The V end lost 5 bases, the J end lost 0 bases, and 9 bases lay between the germline ends. Germline assignment: CDR1 SGHRS and CDR2 YFSETQ. The CDR3: CASRPLNSGANVLTF. CDR3 in DNA: TGCGCCAGCAGGCCCCTGAACTCTGGGGCCAACGTCCTGACTTTC.

The gene calls are TRBV20-1 and TRBJ2-7, with 8 bases that match TRBD2. The junction had 8 bases not matched to a gene; V was cut back by 6 bases and J by 7 bases. Per germline, CDR1 DFQATT and CDR2 SNEGSKA (reference sequence). The CDR3 is 12 amino acids. CDR3 coding DNA: TGCAGTGCCAATCTAGCGGGTAGAGAGCAGTACTTC. Protein: CSANLAGREQYF.

This clonotype has more than one count but fewer than ten. The genes are TRBV2 and TRBJ1-4, with D tentatively TRBD1 (6 bases). The CDR3 covers 16 residues. Looked up from germline, CDR1 is SNHLY and CDR2 is FYNNEI. V lost 5 bases to trimming and J lost 8 bases, with 21 bases between them. Written as DNA, the CDR3 is TGTGCCAGCAGTCGCGTCCCACAGGGAGGGGAAGAAAAACTGTTTTTT. Translated: CASSRVPQGGEEKLFF.

The chain joins TRBV15 to TRBJ2-2; D is unclear. This CDR3 has 12 residues. Deletions cut 6 bases from V and 4 bases from J, with 6 bases between. Germline lookup yields CDR1 LNHNV and CDR2 YYDKDF (reference sequence). The CDR3 loop reads CATSVPTGELFF. The CDR3 DNA follows: TGTGCCACCAGTGTCCCCACCGGGGAGCTGTTTTTT.

V gene TRBV20-1 combines with J gene TRBJ2-5; TRBD1 or TRBD2 may be the D gene (5 bases each). The CDR3 is made up of 14 amino acids. Germline loops: CDR1 DFQATT, CDR2 SNEGSKA (reference sequence). V dropped 3 bases and J dropped 2 bases, with 13 bases sitting between them. This CDR3 is CSASAGDEQETQYF. For the CDR3, the DNA is TGCAGTGCTAGTGCCGGGGACGAGCAAGAGACCCAGTACTTC.

This clonotype was counted many times. The chain combines TRBV7-2 with TRBJ2-7; the D call may be TRBD1 or TRBD2 (6 bases each). CDR1 is SGHTA and CDR2 is FQGNSA in the germline V gene. CDR3 length: 13 residues. Trimming took off 5 bases at V and 2 bases at J, with 10 bases between the two ends. CDR3 coding DNA: TGTGCCAGCAGCCCTAGGGGGGCCTACGAGCAGTACTTC. This gives the protein CASSPRGAYEQYF.

This clonotype was seen just once. The gene calls are TRBV29-1 and TRBJ2-1, with 9 bases identical to TRBD2. The CDR3 sequence is 15 residues long. V shed 4 bases and J 2 bases; nucleotides not matched to a gene: 6. Germline CDR1 reads SQVTM; CDR2 reads ANQGSEA. CDR3 DNA: TGCAGCGTTGTGGGCGGGAGGGCCGCCTACAATGAGCAGTTCTTC. It yields the protein CSVVGGRAAYNEQFF.

This clonotype showed up just a few times. This chain links TRBV5-4 with TRBJ2-5, with 8 bases aligning to TRBD1. From germline, CDR1 is SGHNT and CDR2 YYREEE (reference sequence). V shed 1 base, J shed 5 bases, and the junction held 10 bases outside the gene matches. This CDR3 contains 16 residues. The CDR3 coding sequence is TGTGCCAGCAGCTTGTGGACAGGGACAAGAGCGGAGACCCAGTACTTC. It specifies CASSLWTGTRAETQYF.

This clonotype was observed at least ten times. This sequence joins TRBV27 and TRBJ2-5; 7 nucleotides match TRBD2. Germline V gene lookup returns CDR1 MNHEY and CDR2 SMNVEV (reference sequence). Unmatched junction bases numbered 5, after V lost 2 bases and J lost 5 bases. This CDR3 comprises 14 residues. CDR3 nucleotide sequence: TGTGCCAGCAGTTTAGCGGGAGCTTCGGAGACCCAGTACTTC. It codes for CASSLAGASETQYF.

This chain links TRBV20-1 with TRBJ2-7; maybe TRBD1 (6 bases). Trimming removed 3 bases at V and 3 bases at J, with 15 bases between. Germline CDR1 reads DFQATT; CDR2 reads SNEGSKA (reference sequence). The CDR3 totals 14 residues. The CDR3, as DNA: TGCAGTGCTAGTGGACAGCCCCAGGGCTACGAGCAGTACTTC. Translating it yields CSASGQPQGYEQYF.

The chain joins TRBV9 to TRBJ1-1; D possibly corresponds to TRBD1 (5 bases). This CDR3 has 15 amino acids. V was trimmed by 5 bases and J by 3 bases, leaving 17 bases between them. The V gene's germline CDR1 is SGDLS and CDR2 YYNGEE. CDR3 region: CASSAEAQGYTEAFF. The CDR3 DNA is TGTGCCAGCAGTGCCGAGGCGCAGGGCTACACTGAAGCTTTCTTT.

This clonotype has just a few counts. The genes are TRBV7-9 and TRBJ1-2; a weak D match, TRBD1 (5 bases). The CDR3 runs 15 residues. V was pared by 2 bases and J by 6 bases, with 16 bases between. The germline CDR1 and CDR2 sequences are SEHNR and FQNEAQ (reference sequence). The CDR3 DNA reads TGTGCCAGCAGCTTAAGGTCGGGGGTCCTACATGGCTACACCTTC. Amino acids: CASSLRSGVLHGYTF.

The sample holds a few counts of this clonotype. The CDR3: CASSVWDSSYNEQFF. CDR3 nucleotide sequence: TGTGCCAGCAGTGTCTGGGACAGCTCCTACAATGAGCAGTTCTTC. The chain carries TRBV6-2 or TRBV6-3 and TRBJ2-1, with 7 nucleotides matching TRBD1. The germline gives CDR1 MNHEY, CDR2 SVGEGT. CDR3 length equals 15 residues. Trimming at V came to 5 bases and at J to 0 bases, leaving 4 bases not matched to a gene.

A few counts support this clonotype. The chain carries TRBV20-1 and TRBJ2-6, with D uncertain. The germline CDR1 and CDR2 sequences are DFQATT and SNEGSKA (reference sequence). Trimming removed 6 bases at V and 0 bases at J, with 9 bases between. This CDR3 has 14 amino acids. CDR3 sequence reads: CSAPEISGANVLTF. CDR3 bases: TGCAGTGCGCCGGAGATCTCTGGGGCCAACGTCCTGACTTTC.

This clonotype showed up many times. The chain has TRBV10-3 and TRBJ1-5, with a possible D match to TRBD1 (5 bases). The CDR3 covers 16 residues. Germline V gene sequence: CDR1 ENHRY, CDR2 SYGVKD. Trimming took off 0 bases at V and 9 bases at J, with 18 bases between the two ends. CDR3: CAISESTRGGRTPQHF. Here the CDR3 DNA reads TGTGCCATCAGTGAGTCGACTCGGGGCGGGCGGACGCCCCAGCATTTT.

The chain combines TRBV27 with TRBJ1-2; D not resolved. CDR1 MNHEY and CDR2 SMNVEV come from the germline V gene (reference sequence). The V end was cut by 4 bases, the J end by 8 bases, with 20 bases between. The CDR3 covers 15 residues. For the CDR3, the DNA is TGTGCCAGCAGTTCTCGGCCGGACCGAGCGGGGGGCTACACCTTC. Translation: CASSSRPDRAGGYTF.

This chain links TRBV20-1 with TRBJ2-7; TRBD1 matches 7 bases. The CDR3 runs to 15 residues. The germline CDR1 and CDR2 sequences are DFQATT and SNEGSKA (reference sequence). With 0 bases clipped from V and 3 bases from J, the junction kept 8 bases outside the gene matches. CDR3 nucleotide sequence: TGCAGTGCTAGAGATCCCGCAGGGGGTCGCTACGAGCAGTACTTC. This encodes CSARDPAGGRYEQYF.

A few counts support this clonotype. The chain employs TRBV5-5 and TRBJ2-2; D tentatively reads TRBD1 or TRBD2 (6 bases each). Trimming cost V 0 bases and J 5 bases, with 11 bases left between them. From germline, CDR1 is SGHKS and CDR2 YYEKEE (reference sequence). The CDR3 loop spans 15 amino acids. The chain's CDR3 is CASSLAGAGTGELFF. The DNA for the CDR3 is TGTGCCAGCAGCTTGGCGGGGGCTGGGACCGGGGAGCTGTTTTTT.

This clonotype has a handful of counts. The genes are TRBV7-8 and TRBJ1-2; 9 bases match TRBD1. V trimming: 5 bases; J trimming: 2 bases; junction bases outside the gene matches: 9. Germline CDR1 is SGHVS and CDR2 is FQNEAQ. The length of the CDR3 is 16 residues. CDR3 bases: TGTGCCAGCAGCCTAAGTCCCGGGACAGGGAACTATGGCTACACCTTC. Residues: CASSLSPGTGNYGYTF. Full variable domain (outside the CDR3, taken from reference TRBV7-8 and TRBJ1-2): GAGVSQSPRYKVAKRGQDVALRCDPISGHVSLFWYQQALGQGPEFLTYFQNEAQLDKSGLPSDRFFAERPEGSVSTLKIQRTQQEDSAVYLCASSLSPGTGNYGYTFGSGTRLTVV.